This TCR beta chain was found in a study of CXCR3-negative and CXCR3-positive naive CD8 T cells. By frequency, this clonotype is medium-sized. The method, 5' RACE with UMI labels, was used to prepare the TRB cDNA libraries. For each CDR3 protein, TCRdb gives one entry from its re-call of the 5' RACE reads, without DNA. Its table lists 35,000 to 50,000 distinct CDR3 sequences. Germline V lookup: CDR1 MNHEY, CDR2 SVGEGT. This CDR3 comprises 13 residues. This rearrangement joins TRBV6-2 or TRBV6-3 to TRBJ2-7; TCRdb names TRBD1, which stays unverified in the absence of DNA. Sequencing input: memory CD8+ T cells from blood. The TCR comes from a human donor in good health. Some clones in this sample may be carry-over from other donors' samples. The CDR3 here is CASRDRAGYEQYF.